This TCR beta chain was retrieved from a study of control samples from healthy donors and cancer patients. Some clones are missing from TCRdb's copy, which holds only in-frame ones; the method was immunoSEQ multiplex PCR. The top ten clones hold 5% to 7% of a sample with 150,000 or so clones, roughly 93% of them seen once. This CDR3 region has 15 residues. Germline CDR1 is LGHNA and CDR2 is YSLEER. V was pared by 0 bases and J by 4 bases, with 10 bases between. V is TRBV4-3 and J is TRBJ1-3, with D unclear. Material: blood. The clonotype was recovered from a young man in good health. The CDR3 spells CASSQDRGSGNTIYF. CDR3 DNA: TGCGCCAGCAGCCAAGATCGGGGATCGGGAAACACCATATATTTT.